Reported below is one T cell receptor (beta chain). The antigen remains unidentified. Losses at the gene ends were 5 bases for V and 3 bases for J; bases not matched to a gene: 9. This CDR3 spans 17 amino acids. The V gene's germline CDR1 is SEHNR and CDR2 FQNEAQ (reference sequence). Measured with immunoSEQ multiplex PCR; TCRdb has only the in-frame clones, and not every one. The sample carries more than 45,000 clones, about 97% recorded once. This record comes from a study of siplizumab effects on memory and regulatory T cells. Study results and caveats: Few alloreactive clones mapped to unstimulated subsets.

This sequence was found in a human donor in good health. V and J are TRBV7-9 and TRBJ2-1; 11 nucleotides align to TRBD2. The specimen was naive CD4+ T cells sorted from blood. The CDR3 loop reads CASSPTATSGDYNEQFF. The CDR3 DNA reads as TGTGCCAGCAGCCCAACCGCGACTAGCGGGGACTACAATGAGCAGTTCTTC.